This T cell receptor beta chain stems from a study of blood T cell repertoires in COVID-19. Study information: PBMCs, B-cell-depleted T cells, or T cells were the source of the cDNA or gDNA that made up the material.

CDR3 size: 14 residues. Trimming removed 1 base from V and 0 bases from J, with 6 bases in between. CDR1 SGHVS and CDR2 FQNEAQ come from the germline V gene. In the original analysis: Estimation of nucleated cell counts relied on the amplification of reference gene primers. Sequencing was performed with immunoSEQ multiplex PCR; in TCRdb, only in-frame clones are kept and a portion is missing. The V and J calls and clone size were taken over from that table, and D and trimming were inferred from the DNA. The sample holds roughly 260,000 clones, about 89% seen once. The chain couples TRBV7-8 to TRBJ1-1; TRBD1 might be the D (5 bases). The specimen sequenced was peripheral blood. The TCR sequence derives from a woman aged 45-60 years with acute or convalescent COVID-19. The CDR3 loop is CASSLGQMNTEAFF. CDR3 DNA sequence: TGTGCCAGCAGCTTAGGACAGATGAACACTGAAGCTTTCTTT.